The entry below gives a single T cell receptor (beta chain) sequence along with its context. Its target is not known. This record belongs to a study of spatial heterogeneity in lung cancer. Time point of the sample: sample taken at primary tumor resection. In each case, whole RNA from tumor, nontumor lung or frozen PBMC was sequenced unsorted. Study outcomes and limitations: Expanded intratumoral alpha and beta TCR counts tracked tumor mutation counts.

TCR cDNA molecules each had a unique molecular identifier. Each CDR3 protein is one row after TCRdb ran MiXCR on the 5' RACE reads. The data contain 10,000 to 15,000 distinct CDR3 sequences, 6.6% of them singletons. Source: lung tumor tissue, taken at surgery. This TCR was sampled from a female donor with early-stage non-small cell lung cancer.

The CDR3 loop is CASSLVRQGGYHYGYTF. CDR3 in DNA: TGTGCCAGCAGCTTAGTTCGACAGGGAGGTTATCACTATGGCTACACCTTC. The chain combines TRBV7-9 with TRBJ1-2, with 7 bases identical to TRBD1. The V and J ends lost 1 base and 3 bases, in that order; junction bases with no gene match: 11. Germline CDR1 and CDR2: SEHNR and FQNEAQ (reference sequence). The CDR3 is made up of 17 amino acids.